These 21 T cell receptor beta chains were sequenced from one sample in a study of Ad26.COV2.S vaccination and SARS-CoV-2 variants. Treatment: about 20 received Ad26.COV2.S at low or high dose, single or two shots; 5 received placebo; per-sample allocation not given. On day 63 after the first injection, vaccine and placebo recipients gave samples. This table comes from immunoSEQ multiplex PCR, and its TCRdb copy is limited to in-frame clones, with some not included. The table has about 330,000 clones, roughly 88% seen once; the top ten hold around 5.5%. Here the sequenced sample was peripheral blood, taken in a trial of Ad26.COV2.S vaccine versus placebo. The receptor set was obtained from a person aged 18 to 59 who received the Ad26.COV2.S COVID-19 vaccine or a placebo.

This clone was recorded once. This chain links TRBV28 with TRBJ1-6; D remains ambiguous. Germline assignment: CDR1 MDHEN and CDR2 SYDVKM. The CDR3 runs 13 residues. Trimming removed 3 bases from V and 5 bases from J, with 5 bases in between. Written as DNA, the CDR3 is TGTGCCAGCAGTTTGTTAGATAATTCACCCCTCCACTTT. Its protein is CASSLLDNSPLHF.

The V call is TRBV19, the J call TRBJ2-2; 8 bases agree with TRBD2. The CDR3 is 14 residues long. Per the germline V gene, CDR1 is LNHDA and CDR2 is SQIVND (reference sequence). The V segment lost 5 bases and the J segment 4 bases; nucleotides outside the gene matches: 3. The CDR3 sequence is CASSRLAGTGELFF. The CDR3 DNA follows: TGTGCCAGTAGTCGCCTAGCGGGCACCGGGGAGCTGTTTTTT.

This chain joins TRBV7-8 and TRBJ1-5; 8 positions agree with TRBD1. This CDR3 region has 18 residues. Germline V lookup: CDR1 SGHVS, CDR2 FQNEAQ. With 0 bases clipped from V and 0 bases from J, the junction kept 7 bases outside the gene matches. For the CDR3, the DNA is TGTGCCAGCAGCTTAGCGACAGGGGAGTCATATAGCAATCAGCCCCAGCATTTT. It yields the protein CASSLATGESYSNQPQHF. Drawing the rest from reference TRBV7-8 and TRBJ1-5, the complete variable domain is GAGVSQSPRYKVAKRGQDVALRCDPISGHVSLFWYQQALGQGPEFLTYFQNEAQLDKSGLPSDRFFAERPEGSVSTLKIQRTQQEDSAVYLCASSLATGESYSNQPQHFGDGTRLSIL.

The chain has TRBV15 and TRBJ2-1; 10 bases align to TRBD1. The germline CDR1 and CDR2 sequences are LNHNV and YYDKDF (reference sequence). V was pared by 3 bases and J by 15 bases, with 8 bases of the junction left unmatched. CDR3 length: 13 residues. CDR3 sequence: CATSRGMGQGLFF. The CDR3 nucleotides read TGTGCCACCAGCAGGGGTATGGGACAGGGGCTGTTCTTC.

This rearrangement joins TRBV5-1 to TRBJ1-1, with D perhaps TRBD1 (6 bases). This CDR3 comprises 16 residues. Per the germline V gene, CDR1 is SGHRS and CDR2 is YFSETQ. V was cut by 3 bases and J by 0 bases, with 15 bases left in between. CDR3 nucleotide sequence: TGCGCCAGCAGCTATTCTAGGACAGAATTGAACACTGAAGCTTTCTTT. This codes for CASSYSRTELNTEAFF.

DNA for the CDR3: TGTGCCAGCAGCCGCGAACTAGCTAGCACAGATACGCAGTATTTT. It codes for CASSRELASTDTQYF. The V call is TRBV7-6, the J call TRBJ2-3; TRBD2 might be the D (6 bases). Germline CDR1 and CDR2: SGHVS and FNYEAQ. The CDR3 covers 15 residues. With 5 bases removed from V and 0 bases from J, the gap between germline ends came to 12 bases.

The chain is built from TRBV19 and TRBJ2-7; D is unclear. CDR3 size: 13 residues. V dropped 3 bases and J dropped 5 bases, with 11 bases sitting between them. The germline CDR1 and CDR2 sequences are LNHDA and SQIVND (reference sequence). The CDR3 spells CASSMGWGDEQYF. The CDR3 DNA reads TGTGCCAGTAGTATGGGATGGGGTGACGAGCAGTACTTC.

J is TRBJ1-1 and V is TRBV6-2 or TRBV6-3; D gene unclear. The germline V gene has CDR1 MNHEY and CDR2 SVGEGT. Trimming left V 2 bases short and J 4 bases short, with 17 bases between. The CDR3 runs 16 residues. The CDR3 coding sequence is TGTGCCAGCAGTTACCCCCAGAGCCGGGGATCCACTGAAGCTTTCTTT. This sequence encodes CASSYPQSRGSTEAFF.

This chain joins TRBV4-1 and TRBJ1-4; TRBD1 is a possible D gene (5 bases). The germline V gene encodes CDR1 MGHRA and CDR2 YSYEKL. V lost 4 bases and J 6 bases, leaving 15 bases between the germline ends. This CDR3 spans 15 amino acids. CDR3 nucleotides: TGCGCCAGCAGCCGAGCAGTCGGGACGGATGAAAAACTGTTTTTT. Translating it yields CASSRAVGTDEKLFF.

The chain combines TRBV6-2 or TRBV6-3 with TRBJ2-7, with no clear D. Trimming cost V 4 bases and J 5 bases, with 6 bases left between them. This CDR3 has 11 amino acids. CDR1 and CDR2 (germline): MNHEY, SVGEGT. The CDR3 protein is CASSWGNEQYF. CDR3 nucleotide sequence: TGTGCCAGCAGTTGGGGAAACGAGCAGTACTTC.

The CDR3 here is CASSQERGRGEGGYTF. The CDR3 nucleotides are TGCGCCAGCAGCCAAGAGCGTGGGAGAGGGGAAGGAGGCTACACCTTC. The V and J genes are TRBV4-1 and TRBJ1-2; tentatively, D is TRBD1 (5 bases). Trimming shortened V by 0 bases and J by 8 bases, and 19 bases separated the two germline ends. The CDR3 spans 16 residues. Germline V gene lookup returns CDR1 MGHRA and CDR2 YSYEKL.

This clone has a single count. This chain links TRBV7-8 with TRBJ1-5, with D perhaps matching TRBD1 (6 bases). V was pared by 5 bases and J by 7 bases, with 18 bases between. In germline, CDR1 is SGHVS, CDR2 FQNEAQ. The CDR3 extends over 15 amino acids. CDR3 sequence: CASSQGQVGTQPQHF. CDR3 bases: TGTGCCAGCAGCCAGGGGCAGGTCGGCACCCAGCCCCAGCATTTT.

This chain connects TRBV19 to TRBJ2-1; 7 nucleotides match TRBD2. This CDR3 contains 17 residues. CDR1 is LNHDA and CDR2 is SQIVND in the germline V gene (reference sequence). V dropped 5 bases and J dropped 5; count of bases not matched to a gene: 15. CDR3 in amino acids: CASSLGGVGRYNNEQFF. The CDR3 DNA reads TGTGCCAGTAGTTTGGGGGGGGTCGGACGCTACAACAATGAGCAGTTCTTC.

This rearrangement joins TRBV6-5 to TRBJ2-1; 9 bases map to TRBD2. V lost 8 bases, J lost 5 bases, and 4 bases stayed unmatched. The germline V gene has CDR1 MNHEY and CDR2 SVGAGI. The CDR3 totals 13 residues. This CDR3 is CASGSGSHNEQFF. The CDR3 DNA is TGTGCCAGCGGTAGCGGGAGCCACAATGAGCAGTTCTTC.

The V and J genes are TRBV30 and TRBJ2-3; TRBD1 or TRBD2 may be the D gene (6 bases each). V lost 4 bases to trimming and J lost 2 bases, with 10 bases between them. The CDR3 has 13 amino acids. Germline V gene lookup returns CDR1 GTSNPN and CDR2 SVGIG (reference sequence). In DNA, the CDR3 is TGTGCCTGGACGGGGGCACTCACAGATACGCAGTATTTT. This sequence encodes CAWTGALTDTQYF.

This chain connects TRBV18 to TRBJ2-5; weak D call: TRBD2 (5 bases). In germline, CDR1 is KGHSH, CDR2 LQKENI. The CDR3 contains 14 residues. V was clipped by 3 bases and J by 5 bases, with 13 bases between them. The CDR3 nucleotides are TGTGCCAGCTCACCGAATGAGGGTAGCGAGACCCAGTACTTC. This sequence encodes CASSPNEGSETQYF.

The chain carries TRBV7-2 and TRBJ2-5, with 7 bases aligning to TRBD1. Germline values: CDR1 SGHTA, CDR2 FQGNSA. J was trimmed by 4 bases and V by 4 bases; bases with no gene match: 12. There are 16 residues in the CDR3. CDR3: CASSSVDRASLETQYF. In nucleotides, the CDR3 is TGTGCCAGCAGCTCGGTCGACAGGGCAAGTTTAGAGACCCAGTACTTC.

The chain joins TRBV4-1 to TRBJ1-5; no clear D gene. Germline V gives CDR1 MGHRA, CDR2 YSYEKL. The CDR3 is made up of 15 amino acids. V was trimmed by 4 bases and J by 6 bases, leaving 16 bases between them. The CDR3 sequence is CASSPQVGGFQPQHF. The CDR3 nucleotides are TGCGCCAGCAGCCCTCAAGTAGGAGGGTTTCAGCCCCAGCATTTT.

The V gene is TRBV7-8, the J gene TRBJ2-5; the D is unclear. With 1 base removed from V and 3 bases from J, the gap between germline ends came to 12 bases. This CDR3 is built from 15 residues. Germline loops: CDR1 SGHVS, CDR2 FQNEAQ. CDR3 residues: CASSLVISQEETQYF. Written as DNA, the CDR3 is TGTGCCAGCAGCTTAGTGATTAGCCAGGAAGAGACCCAGTACTTC.

V is TRBV30 and J is TRBJ1-2; weak D call: TRBD1 (6 bases). V gave up 4 bases and J gave up 4 bases, with 16 bases separating them. The CDR3 totals 14 residues. Germline V gene lookup returns CDR1 GTSNPN and CDR2 SVGIG (reference sequence). The CDR3 protein is CAWTVGGFVYGYTF. The CDR3 nucleotides are TGTGCCTGGACGGTAGGGGGTTTTGTCTATGGCTACACCTTC.

In its sample, this clone was seen a few times. This rearrangement joins TRBV5-1 to TRBJ2-2, with 9 bases lining up with TRBD2. The V gene end was trimmed by 0 bases and the J gene end by 6 bases; junction bases not matched to a gene: 6. The length of the CDR3 is 16 residues. CDR1 and CDR2 (germline): SGHRS, YFSETQ. The CDR3 DNA is TGCGCCAGCAGCTTGGTGGCTAGCGGGAATCCCGGGGAGCTGTTTTTT. As protein: CASSLVASGNPGELFF.